This T cell receptor (beta chain) derives from a study of OX40 agonist ivuxolimab in advanced cancers. The study, taken as a whole, reports: Individuals who were partial responders at 0.1-3.0 mg/kg had clonal expansion that ranked among the lowest. At doses 0.1 to 3.0 mg/kg, CD4+ and CD8+ clones expanded. Specificity for antigen went undetermined in the expanded peripheral T cells.

With autoimmune disease history or systemic immunosuppression, patients were excluded. About this clone itself: The antigen remains undetermined.

Only in-frame clones appear in the TCRdb table, and some are missing; sequencing was by immunoSEQ multiplex PCR. This sample has some 70,000 clones; 85% to 95% occur once, and the top ten carry about 1%. The germline V gene encodes CDR1 SGHNT and CDR2 YENEEA. The CDR3 is made up of 13 amino acids. The junction had 5 bases not matched to a gene; V was cut back by 3 bases and J by 8 bases. The chain combines TRBV11-3 with TRBJ1-2, with 8 positions matching TRBD1. The starting material was CD4+ or CD8+ T cells sorted from blood, obtained in a trial of the OX40 agonist ivuxolimab. The origin of this receptor is an adult with an advanced solid tumor such as melanoma, head and neck, liver or kidney cancer. The CDR3 bases are TGTGCCAGCAGCTTCGGACAGGGCAGGGGCTACACCTTC. Protein product: CASSFGQGRGYTF. The entire variable domain, with the rest obtained from reference TRBV11-3 and TRBJ1-2, is as follows: EAGVVQSPRYKIIEKKQPVAFWCNPISGHNTLYWYLQNLGQGPELLIRYENEEAVDDSQLPKDRFSAERLKGVDSTLKIQPAELGDSAVYLCASSFGQGRGYTFGSGTRLTVV.